One TCR beta chain is described in this entry. Antigen unknown. With each sample, at least 5 micrograms of total RNA were extracted. Germline assignment: CDR1 DFQATT and CDR2 SNEGSKA (reference sequence). The V gene lost 0 bases and the J gene lost 1 base, with 6 bases spanning the gap. The CDR3 runs to 13 residues. This sample is drawn from a study of blood T cells in healthy people across ages. Overall study findings and caveats: With naive T cell percentage, TCR beta diversity showed a strong correlation.

Through a sample-barcoded 5' primer and a J-beta primer mix, a second PCR was run for about 7 to 12 cycles. MiXCR, run by TCRdb on the 5' RACE reads, gives a single entry per CDR3 protein. The table lists hundreds of thousands of distinct CDR3 sequences, approximately 52% of them singletons. The chain recombines TRBV20-1 with TRBJ1-1, with D unclear. Specimen: blood. The sequence derives from a woman of 80 years or more in good health. DNA of the CDR3: TGCAGTGCTAGAGACGTGGGGAACACTGAAGCTTTCTTT. This encodes CSARDVGNTEAFF.